This T cell receptor (beta chain) was sequenced in a study of T-cell memory formation after mild COVID-19. TCRdb called the 5' RACE reads again in MiXCR, with one record for every CDR3 protein. The profile shows around 47,000 distinct CDR3 sequences, more than 9% of them singletons. CDR1 and CDR2 (germline): LGHNA, YSLEER. CDR3 length: 16 residues. V lost 0 bases, J lost 4 bases, and 15 bases lay in between. Material: PBMCs or a T cell subset sorted from them (not recorded which). The chain uses TRBV4-3 and TRBJ1-1; D may be TRBD1 (6 bases). This TCR derives from an adult woman who had mild COVID-19 (a few samples of this study predate the infection). Cell type and time point are not known. The CDR3 region is CASSQDRTASGTEAFF. CDR3 in DNA: TGCGCCAGCAGCCAAGACCGGACAGCCTCGGGCACTGAAGCTTTCTTT.